Listed here are 10 T cell receptor beta chains from one sample, sequenced in a study of T-cell memory formation after mild COVID-19. Via MiXCR, TCRdb re-called the 5' RACE reads, giving one row per CDR3 protein. Here the sample spans 400,000 to 500,000 distinct CDR3 sequences, 24% being singletons. Specimen: PBMCs or a T cell subset sorted from them (not recorded which). All receptors come from an adult woman who had mild COVID-19 (a few samples of this study predate the infection). Cell type and time point are not known.

This clonotype was recorded a few times. The chain joins TRBV20-1 to TRBJ1-1; no reliable D call. Per the germline V gene, CDR1 is DFQATT and CDR2 is SNEGSKA (reference sequence). This CDR3 has 15 amino acids. Trimming took off 0 bases at V and 1 base at J, with 12 bases between the two ends. For the CDR3, the DNA is TGCAGTGCTAGAGACCTTCCGACCGAGAACACTGAAGCTTTCTTT. This gives the protein CSARDLPTENTEAFF.

A few counts support this clonotype. This chain links TRBV7-2 with TRBJ1-1, with TRBD1 identical over 8 bases. CDR3 size: 15 residues. Germline V gene sequence: CDR1 SGHTA, CDR2 FQGNSA. V shed 4 bases, J shed 4 bases, and the junction held 8 bases outside the gene matches. CDR3: CASSYNPGTGTEAFF. Written as DNA, the CDR3 is TGTGCCAGCAGCTACAACCCGGGGACAGGCACTGAAGCTTTCTTT.

There are a few counts of this clonotype. The CDR3 protein is CASSPTVGADTQYF. The CDR3 DNA follows: TGTGCCAGCAGTCCTACAGTGGGCGCAGATACGCAGTATTTT. The rearrangement links TRBV6-5 to TRBJ2-3; D remains unclear. The CDR3 loop spans 14 amino acids. Trimming removed 5 bases from V and 4 bases from J, with 13 bases in between. Germline V gives CDR1 MNHEY, CDR2 SVGAGI.

The chain is built from TRBV7-2 and TRBJ2-1; unclear D gene. V was pared by 6 bases and J by 8 bases, with 11 bases between. Germline loops: CDR1 SGHTA, CDR2 FQGNSA. This CDR3 comprises 12 residues. The CDR3 here is CASRSLSDEQFF. The CDR3 coding sequence is TGTGCCAGCAGGTCCCTATCCGATGAGCAGTTCTTC.

This rearrangement joins TRBV6-2 or TRBV6-3 to TRBJ2-5; 7 positions agree with TRBD1. The CDR3 extends over 16 amino acids. V lost 2 bases, J lost 5 bases, and 11 bases stayed unmatched. The germline CDR1 and CDR2 sequences are MNHEY and SVGEGT. This CDR3 is CASSYPRRQGQETQYF. The CDR3 bases are TGTGCCAGCAGTTACCCCCGTCGACAGGGCCAGGAGACCCAGTACTTC.

This clonotype was counted only a few times. The chain is built from TRBV24-1 and TRBJ2-2; no definite D call. Germline values: CDR1 KGHDR, CDR2 SFDVKD. The CDR3 runs to 18 residues. The V end lost 3 bases, the J end lost 1 base, and 17 bases lay between the germline ends. The CDR3 reads CATSDPAEGGVNTGELFF. DNA for the CDR3: TGTGCCACCAGTGATCCTGCTGAAGGCGGAGTGAACACCGGGGAGCTGTTTTTT.

This chain connects TRBV12-3 or TRBV12-4 to TRBJ2-3; weak D call: TRBD2 (6 bases). The CDR3 spans 17 residues. The ends were cut back, 4 bases at V and 1 base at J, with 18 bases in the middle. CDR3 region: CASSYNRWEEGTDTQYF. In DNA, the CDR3 is TGTGCCAGCAGTTATAATCGTTGGGAGGAAGGCACAGATACGCAGTATTTT.

This chain links TRBV24-1 with TRBJ2-1, with TRBD2 as a possible D gene (5 bases). The germline CDR1 and CDR2 sequences are KGHDR and SFDVKD. V lost 0 bases and J 0 bases, leaving 14 bases between the germline ends. This CDR3 has 18 amino acids. The CDR3 DNA reads TGTGCCACCAGTGATTTGGGGGAGCGGTCAAGCTCCTACAATGAGCAGTTCTTC. It codes for CATSDLGERSSSYNEQFF.

The rearrangement joins TRBV6-4 to TRBJ1-3; 11 positions agree with TRBD1. Germline V gene data show CDR1 as MRHNA and CDR2 as SNTAGT. The CDR3 is 19 residues long. Trimming cost V 3 bases and J 0 bases; bases outside gene matches: 10. CDR3 sequence (DNA): TGTGCCAGCAGTGATCCCTCATGGACAGGGGGCTCCTCTGGAAACACCATATATTTT. It codes for CASSDPSWTGGSSGNTIYF.

The V call is TRBV5-1, the J call TRBJ2-5, with D perhaps matching TRBD2 (6 bases). V lost 3 bases and J 7 bases, leaving 19 bases between the germline ends. In germline, CDR1 is SGHRS, CDR2 YFSETQ. The CDR3 contains 15 residues. CDR3 loop: CASSWEAGRTWTQYF. The CDR3 DNA follows: TGCGCCAGCAGCTGGGAGGCGGGCAGGACATGGACCCAGTACTTC.